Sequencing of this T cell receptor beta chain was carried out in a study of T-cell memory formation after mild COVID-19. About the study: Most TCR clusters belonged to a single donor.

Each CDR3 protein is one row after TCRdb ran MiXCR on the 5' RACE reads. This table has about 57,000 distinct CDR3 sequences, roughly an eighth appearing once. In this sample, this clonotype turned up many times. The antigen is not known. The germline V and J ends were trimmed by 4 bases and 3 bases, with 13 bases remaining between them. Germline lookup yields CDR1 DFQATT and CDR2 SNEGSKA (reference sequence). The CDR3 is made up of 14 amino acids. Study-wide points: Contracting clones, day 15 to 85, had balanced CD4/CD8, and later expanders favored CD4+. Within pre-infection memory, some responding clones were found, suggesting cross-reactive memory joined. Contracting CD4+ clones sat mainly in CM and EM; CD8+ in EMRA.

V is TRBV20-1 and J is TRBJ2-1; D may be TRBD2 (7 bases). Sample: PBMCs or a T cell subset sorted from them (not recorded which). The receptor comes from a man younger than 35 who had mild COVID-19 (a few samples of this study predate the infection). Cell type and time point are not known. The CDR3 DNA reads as TGCAGTGCTATGGGGGGGGCTGTCTACAATGAGCAGTTCTTC. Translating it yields CSAMGGAVYNEQFF.